These 30 T cell receptor beta chains were all obtained from the same sample, sequenced in a study of blood T cell repertoires in COVID-19. Clones were sequenced by immunoSEQ multiplex PCR, and TCRdb holds only the in-frame ones, with some missing. The sample records about 320,000 clones, approximately 88% being singletons. Sequencing was carried out using PBMCs or T cells enriched from blood (not recorded which). The receptors come from a man aged 55 to 70 who had recovered from COVID-19.

The CDR3 DNA is TGCGCCAGCAGCTTGGGGTGGACAGGGGGCGTGTACGAGCAGTACTTC. Translation gives CASSLGWTGGVYEQYF. The chain uses TRBV5-1 and TRBJ2-7; TRBD1 aligns across 11 bases. In germline, CDR1 is SGHRS, CDR2 YFSETQ. CDR3 size: 16 residues. Germline trimming cut 0 bases from V and 4 bases from J; bases unmatched to any gene: 6.

The genes are TRBV24-1 and TRBJ2-1; 7 nucleotides match TRBD2. V gave up 1 base and J gave up 4 bases; unmatched junction bases: 6. Germline values: CDR1 KGHDR, CDR2 SFDVKD. The CDR3 consists of 16 residues. CDR3: CATSDLSGDNYNEQFF. The DNA for the CDR3 is TGTGCCACCAGTGATTTAAGCGGGGATAATTACAATGAGCAGTTCTTC.

The rearrangement uses TRBV7-2 and TRBJ1-2, with 11 nucleotides matching TRBD1. The germline V gene encodes CDR1 SGHTA and CDR2 FQGNSA. The ends lost 1 base at V and 6 bases at J; junction bases unmatched: 4. The CDR3 contains 15 residues. CDR3 in amino acids: CASSLGDRGSHGYTF. The CDR3 coding sequence is TGTGCCAGCAGCTTAGGGGACAGGGGGTCCCATGGCTACACCTTC.

This chain connects TRBV28 to TRBJ2-1; weak D call: TRBD1 (6 bases). Germline V gene sequence: CDR1 MDHEN, CDR2 SYDVKM. CDR3 size: 14 residues. Trimming took off 7 bases at V and 4 bases at J, with 14 bases between the two ends. The DNA of the CDR3 is TGTGCCAGCACCGAGGACAGCCTTTACAATGAGCAGTTCTTC. Its protein is CASTEDSLYNEQFF.

The chain links TRBV28 to TRBJ1-1, with a weak D call TRBD1 (5 bases). Trimming pared 6 bases from V and 5 bases from J, leaving 19 bases between. Per the germline V gene, CDR1 is MDHEN and CDR2 is SYDVKM. The CDR3 runs 15 residues. The CDR3: CASRSSGGRRTEAFF. As DNA, the CDR3 is TGTGCCAGCAGGTCTAGCGGGGGGAGACGGACTGAAGCTTTCTTT.

The V and J genes are TRBV28 and TRBJ1-5, with a possible D match to TRBD1 (5 bases). Looked up from germline, CDR1 is MDHEN and CDR2 is SYDVKM. The CDR3 has 16 residues. V was clipped by 5 bases and J by 4 bases, with 18 bases between them. This CDR3 is CASSPTRQSPNQPQHF. The CDR3, as DNA: TGTGCCAGCAGTCCTACCCGACAGAGCCCTAATCAGCCCCAGCATTTT.

The genes are TRBV18 and TRBJ1-1, with 11 bases lining up with TRBD1. This CDR3 spans 14 amino acids. Germline values: CDR1 KGHSH, CDR2 LQKENI. After removal of 5 bases from V and 13 bases from J, the junction contained 12 bases not matched to a gene. The CDR3 loop is CASSSGTGGTKVFF. In DNA, the CDR3 is TGTGCCAGCTCATCTGGGACAGGGGGGACAAAGGTTTTCTTT. The whole variable domain, remainder taken from reference TRBV18 and TRBJ1-1, is NAGVMQNPRHLVRRRGQEARLRCSPMKGHSHVYWYRQLPEEGLKFMVYLQKENIIDESGMPKERFSAEFPKEGPSILRIQQVVRGDSAAYFCASSSGTGGTKVFFGQGTRLTVV.

The V call is TRBV5-1, the J call TRBJ2-7; 7 positions agree with TRBD1. V trimming: 7 bases; J trimming: 2 bases; junction bases outside the gene matches: 15. Germline-derived CDR1 and CDR2 are SGHRS and YFSETQ. The CDR3 is made up of 16 amino acids. CDR3 in amino acids: CASERSPGGGPYEQYF. CDR3 DNA sequence: TGCGCCAGCGAGCGGTCTCCAGGGGGTGGCCCCTACGAGCAGTACTTC.

This clone was found once. The chain links TRBV6-1 to TRBJ1-5, with D unresolved. CDR1 MNHNS and CDR2 SASEGT come from the germline V gene. V lost 0 bases to trimming and J lost 4 bases, with 13 bases between them. CDR3 length: 16 amino acids. CDR3 nucleotide sequence: TGTGCCAGCAGTGAAGCGCGACCCGTACTAAATCAGCCCCAGCATTTT. Its protein is CASSEARPVLNQPQHF.

The V gene is TRBV10-3, the J gene TRBJ2-7; D might be TRBD2 (5 bases). V lost 2 bases, J lost 5 bases, and 10 bases lay in between. The germline CDR1 and CDR2 sequences are ENHRY and SYGVKD. The CDR3 spans 13 residues. The CDR3 sequence: CAISERSGDEQYF. CDR3 nucleotide sequence: TGTGCCATCAGTGAGAGATCCGGGGACGAGCAGTACTTC.

The chain employs TRBV7-8 and TRBJ1-1; a weak D match, TRBD1 (5 bases). V dropped 5 bases and J dropped 0 bases, with 7 bases sitting between them. Germline V lookup: CDR1 SGHVS, CDR2 FQNEAQ. This CDR3 comprises 13 residues. This chain's CDR3 is CASSRQMNTEAFF. CDR3 in DNA: TGTGCCAGCAGCCGACAGATGAACACTGAAGCTTTCTTT.

This clone has only a few counts. The chain combines TRBV5-1 with TRBJ1-4; 8 positions match TRBD1. Trimming cost V 4 bases and J 1 base; bases outside gene matches: 3. Germline-derived CDR1 and CDR2 are SGHRS and YFSETQ. The CDR3 runs 15 residues. The CDR3: CASSTDRGTNEKLFF. The DNA for the CDR3 is TGCGCCAGCAGCACCGACAGGGGAACTAATGAAAAACTGTTTTTT.

The chain carries TRBV19 and TRBJ1-5; D remains ambiguous. The CDR3 spans 14 residues. The germline V gene has CDR1 LNHDA and CDR2 SQIVND (reference sequence). V lost 7 bases, J lost 7 bases, and 17 bases lay in between. This CDR3 reads CASTLTAGGQPQHF. CDR3 nucleotide sequence: TGTGCCAGTACCCTGACGGCAGGTGGCCAGCCCCAGCATTTT.

In DNA, the CDR3 is TGTGCCACCAGTGTGGGACAGGGGCTCTTAGATACGCAGTATTTT. Protein product: CATSVGQGLLDTQYF. The J gene is TRBJ2-3, the V gene TRBV24-1, with 10 bases fitting TRBD1. Germline values: CDR1 KGHDR, CDR2 SFDVKD. Unmatched junction bases numbered 6, after V lost 5 bases and J lost 5 bases. The CDR3 runs to 15 residues.

The CDR3 sequence is CASSPPGAGSYEQYF. The CDR3 DNA reads as TGTGCCAGCAGTCCCCCAGGGGCAGGTTCCTACGAGCAGTACTTC. The genes are TRBV28 and TRBJ2-7; weak D call: TRBD1 (6 bases). The V end lost 5 bases, the J end lost 1 base, and 15 bases lay between the germline ends. This CDR3 spans 15 amino acids. Germline loops: CDR1 MDHEN, CDR2 SYDVKM. Drawing the rest from reference TRBV28 and TRBJ2-7, the complete variable domain is DVKVTQSSRYLVKRTGEKVFLECVQDMDHENMFWYRQDPGLGLRLIYFSYDVKMKEKGDIPEGYSVSREKKERFSLILESASTNQTSMYLCASSPPGAGSYEQYFGPGTRLTVT.

The chain recombines TRBV11-2 with TRBJ2-5, with D perhaps TRBD2 (6 bases). The V and J ends lost 1 base and 5 bases respectively, with 11 bases between them. This CDR3 is built from 14 residues. Germline V gene sequence: CDR1 SGHAT, CDR2 FQNNGV. In nucleotides, the CDR3 is TGTGCCAGCAGCTTAGCTCCAGGGAGGGAGACCCAGTACTTC. This translates into CASSLAPGRETQYF.

This rearrangement joins TRBV3-1 (or the pseudogene TRBV3-2) to TRBJ2-1; D perhaps matches TRBD2 (6 bases). Between the trimmed V and J ends, which lost 5 bases and 5 bases, there was a span of 25 bases. The CDR3 length is 18 residues. The germline CDR1 and CDR2 sequences are LGHDT and YNNKEL (reference sequence). The CDR3 DNA sequence: TGTGCCAGCAGCGCCTCGACCTCTAGCGCATGGGGAAACAATGAGCAGTTCTTC. Protein: CASSASTSSAWGNNEQFF.

This chain joins TRBV7-2 and TRBJ2-7; TRBD2 might be the D (5 bases). The CDR3 sequence is 14 residues long. V lost 1 base and J lost 2, with 9 bases in between. The V gene's germline CDR1 is SGHTA and CDR2 FQGNSA. The CDR3 spells CASSLGLAPYEQYF. CDR3 DNA sequence: TGTGCCAGCAGCTTAGGGCTAGCCCCCTACGAGCAGTACTTC.

V gene TRBV28 combines with J gene TRBJ2-1; tentative D call: TRBD1 (5 bases). The CDR3 consists of 13 residues. In germline, CDR1 is MDHEN, CDR2 SYDVKM. The V and J ends lost 6 bases and 5 bases respectively, with 11 bases between them. The CDR3 coding sequence is TGTGCCAGCAGGGGGCGTGCGCACAATGAGCAGTTCTTC. Protein product: CASRGRAHNEQFF.

The chain combines TRBV5-1 with TRBJ2-3, with 7 bases that match TRBD1. CDR1 and CDR2 (germline): SGHRS, YFSETQ. The CDR3 runs to 17 residues. The V gene end was trimmed by 2 bases and the J gene end by 0 bases; junction bases not matched to a gene: 9. The CDR3 loop is CASSLPPTGRSTDTQYF. The CDR3 nucleotides are TGCGCCAGCAGCTTACCACCGACAGGGCGGAGCACAGATACGCAGTATTTT.

The DNA of the CDR3 is TGTGCCAGCAGCTCAAACAGGGGTTTCTACAATGAGCAGTTCTTC. It yields the protein CASSSNRGFYNEQFF. V gene TRBV7-9 combines with J gene TRBJ2-1; 7 positions agree with TRBD1. Trimming cost V 4 bases and J 3 bases; bases outside gene matches: 6. Per germline, CDR1 SEHNR and CDR2 FQNEAQ (reference sequence). This CDR3 is 15 amino acids long. The complete variable domain, with remaining parts taken from reference TRBV7-9 and TRBJ2-1, reads DTGVSQNPRHKITKRGQNVTFRCDPISEHNRLYWYRQTLGQGPEFLTYFQNEAQLEKSRLLSDRFSAERPKGSFSTLEIQRTEQGDSAMYLCASSSNRGFYNEQFFGPGTRLTVL.

This clone has only one observation. This chain connects TRBV4-3 to TRBJ2-3, with D perhaps TRBD2 (5 bases). The germline CDR1 and CDR2 sequences are LGHNA and YSLEER. The CDR3 runs to 14 residues. V lost 0 bases to trimming and J lost 5 bases, with 9 bases between them. The CDR3, as DNA: TGCGCCAGCAGCCAAGATCGCCGGGAAGATACGCAGTATTTT. It translates to CASSQDRREDTQYF.

This chain uses TRBV28 with TRBJ2-1; 8 bases fit TRBD2. Trimming took 5 bases from V and 4 from J; bases not matched to a gene: 13. The CDR3 is made up of 17 amino acids. CDR1 and CDR2 (germline): MDHEN, SYDVKM. The CDR3 DNA follows: TGTGCCAGCAGTCCGTCGGGGGCGGGAGGATCTTACAATGAGCAGTTCTTC. It is translated as CASSPSGAGGSYNEQFF.

The CDR3: CASSVDSFSYEQYF. The CDR3 bases are TGTGCCAGCAGCGTAGACAGTTTCTCCTACGAGCAGTACTTC. The rearrangement joins TRBV9 to TRBJ2-7; D gene ambiguous. The CDR3 is 14 residues long. Per the germline V gene, CDR1 is SGDLS and CDR2 is YYNGEE. V shed 0 bases and J shed 0 bases, with 7 bases lying between them.

The chain is built from TRBV12-3 or TRBV12-4 and TRBJ1-2; D unresolved. V was clipped by 3 bases and J by 4 bases, with 9 bases between them. The CDR3 runs to 13 residues. The CDR3 DNA follows: TGTGCCAGCAGTTTCCAGGTCCTCTATGGCTACACCTTC. It specifies CASSFQVLYGYTF.

V gene TRBV3-1 (or the pseudogene TRBV3-2) combines with J gene TRBJ2-1; 11 bases fit TRBD2. Germline V gene data show CDR1 as LGHDT and CDR2 as YNNKEL (reference sequence). The V and J ends lost 4 bases and 7 bases, in that order; junction bases with no gene match: 6. This CDR3 is 15 amino acids long. CDR3 coding DNA: TGTGCCAGCAGCCGAACGGGACTAGCGGAAAATGAGCAGTTCTTC. Protein sequence: CASSRTGLAENEQFF.

The rearrangement uses TRBV29-1 and TRBJ1-1, with D possibly matching TRBD1 (6 bases). This CDR3 is 14 amino acids long. Trimming shortened V by 7 bases and J by 10 bases, and 25 bases separated the two germline ends. Germline V gene sequence: CDR1 SQVTM, CDR2 ANQGSEA. The CDR3 loop is CSARPSTGRGGAFF. The CDR3 bases are TGCAGCGCTCGACCCTCTACAGGGAGGGGGGGAGCTTTCTTT.

In its sample, this clone was seen a few times. CDR3 sequence (DNA): TGTGCCACCAGTGACGGGGGAAGCTACGAGCAGTACTTC. As protein: CATSDGGSYEQYF. The chain uses TRBV24-1 and TRBJ2-7, with a weak D call TRBD2 (6 bases). Germline V gene lookup returns CDR1 KGHDR and CDR2 SFDVKD. V was clipped by 4 bases and J by 3 bases, with 9 bases between them. CDR3 length: 13 residues.

The chain has TRBV6-5 and TRBJ2-2; 8 bases align to TRBD1. Germline lookup yields CDR1 MNHEY and CDR2 SVGAGI. V shed 5 bases, J shed 4 bases, and the junction held 3 bases outside the gene matches. The CDR3 totals 14 residues. The CDR3 nucleotides are TGTGCCAGCAGTCGGGACAGGCTCACCGGGGAGCTGTTTTTT. Its translation is CASSRDRLTGELFF.

This clone has a single count. This sequence joins TRBV27 and TRBJ2-2; 15 bases align to TRBD2. This CDR3 spans 15 amino acids. The germline gives CDR1 MNHEY, CDR2 SMNVEV (reference sequence). V shed 4 bases and J 13 bases; nucleotides not matched to a gene: 7. In DNA, the CDR3 is TGTGCCAGCAGTTCCGGACTAGCGGGAGGGAGCTGGCTGTTTTTT. This translates into CASSSGLAGGSWLFF.